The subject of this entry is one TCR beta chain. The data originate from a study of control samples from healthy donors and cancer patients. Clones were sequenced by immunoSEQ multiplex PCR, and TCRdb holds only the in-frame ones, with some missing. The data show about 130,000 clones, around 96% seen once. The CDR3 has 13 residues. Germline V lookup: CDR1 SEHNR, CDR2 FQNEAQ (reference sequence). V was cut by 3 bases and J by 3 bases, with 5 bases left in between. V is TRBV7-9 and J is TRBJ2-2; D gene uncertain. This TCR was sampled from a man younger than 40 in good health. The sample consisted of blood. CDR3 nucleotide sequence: TGTGCCAGCAGCTTCGCCTACACCGGGGAGCTGTTTTTT. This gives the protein CASSFAYTGELFF.